The 10 T cell receptor beta chains below were found in one sample sequenced in a study of OX40 agonist ivuxolimab in advanced cancers. Repertoires were generated with immunoSEQ multiplex PCR, while TCRdb's copy carries only in-frame clones and drops some. The data contain 45,000 or so clones, about nine tenths of them singletons. This material consisted of CD4+ or CD8+ T cells sorted from blood, taken in a trial of the OX40 agonist ivuxolimab. The receptors were sampled from an adult with an advanced solid tumor such as melanoma, head and neck, liver or kidney cancer.

The gene calls are TRBV7-2 and TRBJ2-2; D is unclear. V was cut by 1 base and J by 13 bases, with 7 bases left in between. CDR1 is SGHTA, CDR2 FQGNSA, per germline. This CDR3 region has 11 residues. The CDR3 nucleotides are TGTGCCAGCAGCTTAGATGTGGGGCTGTTTTTT. It specifies CASSLDVGLFF.

The CDR3 is CASSPNDGSSYNEQFF. In DNA form, the CDR3 reads TGTGCCAGCAGCCCAAACGACGGGAGCTCCTACAATGAGCAGTTCTTC. The chain recombines TRBV7-3 with TRBJ2-1; D may be TRBD2 (6 bases). The germline V gene has CDR1 SGHTA and CDR2 FQGTGA. Trimming shortened V by 5 bases and J by 0 bases, and 14 bases separated the two germline ends. The CDR3 loop spans 16 amino acids.

The chain is built from TRBV5-4 and TRBJ2-3, with 12 bases aligning to TRBD1. The CDR3 spans 13 residues. CDR1 is SGHNT and CDR2 is YYREEE in the germline V gene (reference sequence). Trimming at V came to 4 bases and at J to 14 bases, leaving 8 bases not matched to a gene. Written as DNA, the CDR3 is TGTGCCAGCAGCACTAAACGGGACAGGGGGCTGTATTTT. This sequence encodes CASSTKRDRGLYF.

This clone appeared a few times. The V gene is TRBV19, the J gene TRBJ2-2, with D perhaps TRBD1 (7 bases). The germline V gene has CDR1 LNHDA and CDR2 SQIVND (reference sequence). V was pared by 10 bases and J by 7 bases, with 13 bases between. The CDR3 sequence is 12 residues long. The DNA of the CDR3 is TGTGCCACCTCCAGGGGGGTCGGGGAGCTGTTTTTT. Translating it yields CATSRGVGELFF.

This chain links TRBV28 with TRBJ2-3; D gene uncertain. Germline V gene sequence: CDR1 MDHEN, CDR2 SYDVKM. The CDR3 length is 14 residues. The germline V and J ends were trimmed by 6 bases and 0 bases, with 10 bases remaining between them. The DNA of the CDR3 is TGTGCCAGCAGCGGCGTGGCTAGCACAGATACGCAGTATTTT. Its protein is CASSGVASTDTQYF.

This chain links TRBV5-6 with TRBJ2-5; 12 nucleotides line up with TRBD1. Per the germline V gene, CDR1 is SGHDT and CDR2 is YYEEEE. The CDR3 spans 14 residues. The V segment lost 3 bases and the J segment 4 bases; nucleotides outside the gene matches: 1. The CDR3: CASSWDRGRETQYF. CDR3 nucleotides: TGTGCCAGCAGCTGGGACAGGGGGCGAGAGACCCAGTACTTC. Filled out from reference TRBV5-6 and TRBJ2-5, the complete variable domain reads DAGVTQSPTHLIKTRGQQVTLRCSPKSGHDTVSWYQQALGQGPQFIFQYYEEEERQRGNFPDRFSGHQFPNYSSELNVNALLLGDSALYLCASSWDRGRETQYFGPGTRLLVL.

The chain employs TRBV7-9 and TRBJ2-7, with D uncertain. This CDR3 contains 15 residues. V was clipped by 6 bases and J by 3 bases, with 18 bases between them. The germline CDR1 and CDR2 sequences are SEHNR and FQNEAQ (reference sequence). The CDR3 region has the DNA TGTGCCAGCAGGCCGGCCAGCAGTCACTACTACGAGCAGTACTTC. It codes for CASRPASSHYYEQYF.

V and J are TRBV19 and TRBJ1-5; D is unresolved. Trimming stripped 8 bases from V and 3 bases from J, with 14 bases between. The CDR3 is 14 residues long. CDR1 is LNHDA, CDR2 SQIVND, per germline (reference sequence). The CDR3 DNA reads as TGTGCCAGTTCCGGCGGGCAGGACAATCAGCCCCAGCATTTT. Amino acid sequence: CASSGGQDNQPQHF.

This sequence joins TRBV30 and TRBJ1-2; 8 bases fit TRBD1. The CDR3 has 13 residues. The germline V gene has CDR1 GTSNPN and CDR2 SVGIG (reference sequence). V trimming: 4 bases; J trimming: 3 bases; junction bases outside the gene matches: 4. Written as DNA, the CDR3 is TGTGCCTGGATGACAGGGGACTACTATGGCTACACCTTC. It translates to CAWMTGDYYGYTF.

The chain links TRBV7-3 to TRBJ2-3; the D gene is possibly TRBD2 (6 bases). Deletions cut 1 base from V and 0 bases from J, with 8 bases between. The CDR3 has 15 amino acids. CDR1 and CDR2 from the germline V gene are SGHTA and FQGTGA. CDR3: CASSLKLASTDTQYF. The CDR3 DNA follows: TGTGCCAGCAGCTTAAAACTAGCTAGCACAGATACGCAGTATTTT.